This entry is about one TCR beta chain. The specificity of this receptor is unknown. Base quality data are lacking; no much larger clone is found one base away. The junction shows trimming of 3 bases on V and 7 bases on J, plus 18 bases between the germline ends. The germline V gene encodes CDR1 MDHEN and CDR2 SYDVKM. From cysteine to phenylalanine, the CDR3 is 16 amino acids long. The only DNA kept is the CDR3, 48 bases in frame from the first base. The sample belongs to a study of blood T cell repertoires in COVID-19 (dated by TCRdb to the early 2020s). General notes on the study: The collaborator samples originated in the United States, Italy and Spain and spanned the acute and convalescent phases of COVID-19. The repertoires were made available in a free public database intended to serve as a resource for research on the immune response to SARS-CoV-2. Samples came from the ongoing ImmuneRACE study (first 160 participants) plus 1,254 subjects from 6 global collaborators. The material from the prospective study consisted of cDNA or gDNA derived from T cells, B-cell-depleted T cells, or PBMCs. Deeply sampled blood TCRbeta repertoires from subjects exposed to, actively infected with, or recovered from COVID-19 were included in the dataset. Sample metadata almost always included a de-identified subject ID, COVID-19 status, age in years and sex. Where HLA class I and class II types were available, the types were taken from metadata supplied by the sample provider, not from assay-based typing. Points the paper makes about the study in general: The amount of clinical and demographic metadata varied by source and participant and was provided uncurated.

TCRbeta CDR3 regions were amplified from genomic DNA by means of the immunoSEQ Assay, a bias-controlled multiplex PCR. For the original study's pipeline: Nucleated cell counts per sample were estimated from amplification of reference gene primers within the assay. To quantify the absolute abundance of each unique TCRbeta CDR3 rearrangement, sequence reads were collapsed and filtered. For each sample, productive Simpson clonality was calculated as the square root of Simpson's diversity index across productive rearrangements. The table comes from immuneACCESS by way of TCRdb, which keeps in-frame sequences with V and J called. Part of the clones is missing from these tables; in studies checked, under half for an unresolved V gene and the rest for unknown reasons. The DNA was the basis for D and trimming; V, J and clone size are from that table. This sample lists over 150,000 clones; about 80% were detected once. The top ten hold 11% of the sample.

Each collaborating institution followed its own protocols to collect whole blood in K2EDTA tubes. For TCRbeta analysis, collaborators shipped samples in one of three forms: frozen whole blood, isolated PBMCs, or DNA extracted from either of those sample types. The sample consisted of peripheral blood. The chain employs TRBV28 and TRBJ2-2, and the D gene may be TRBD2, 5 bases matching. The TCR originated in a man in his 70s with active or convalescent COVID-19. In nucleotides, the sequence is TGTGCCAGCAGTTTCCTTTCGTGGGAGAGGGTCGGGGAGCTGTTTTTT. This encodes CASSFLSWERVGELFF.